This is a list of T cell receptor beta chains from one sample in a study of CD8+ T cells in alopecia areata. Generated by immunoSEQ multiplex PCR, the TCRdb table keeps only in-frame clones and is missing some. There are about 76,000 clones in the sample; about 71% occur only once, and about 25% lies in the top ten. The material sequenced was CD8+ T cells sorted from blood, taken at week 24, from a patient treated with tofacitinib. The receptor source for this set is a human donor with alopecia areata. Each CDR3 is given with its conserved first and last residue. A D gene is named only where the DNA matches it firmly. Only part of the rows carry a size: once, few, many, or a class if the clone is expanded.

cdr3_nt,cdr3_aa,j_call,d_call,clone_size,v_call
TGTGCCATCGATGCGGTCGCTAACTATGGCTACACCTTC,CAIDAVANYGYTF,TRBJ1-2,NA,once,TRBV10-3
TGCGCCAGCAGCAAAGGGACAGGGAGCTACGAGCAGTACTTC,CASSKGTGSYEQYF,TRBJ2-7,TRBD1,once,TRBV5-1
TGCAGCGTTGGTGGCCGGGGCAATCAGCCCCAGCATTTT,CSVGGRGNQPQHF,TRBJ1-5,NA,NA,TRBV29-1
TGTGCCAGCAGCCAAGATCTGATGCTAGGCAATGAGCAGTTCTTC,CASSQDLMLGNEQFF,TRBJ2-1,NA,NA,TRBV7-2
TGTGCTAGTGGCCCACCCACCGGGAACGATGAGCAGTTCTTC,CASGPPTGNDEQFF,TRBJ2-1,NA,NA,TRBV12-5
TGTGCCAGCTCTTCCGGTAATGGCAATCAGCCCCAGCATTTT,CASSSGNGNQPQHF,TRBJ1-5,NA,few,TRBV9
TGTGCCAGCAGCGTAGCGGGACAGGGTGAAGAAGCTTTCTTT,CASSVAGQGEEAFF,TRBJ1-1,TRBD1,NA,TRBV9
TGTGCCAGCACTGGGAAGACCACAGATACGCAGTATTTT,CASTGKTTDTQYF,TRBJ2-3,NA,NA,TRBV6-6
TGCAGCGTTGAAGACCTCGCGGGGGGGCCTCGAGGCGAGCAGTACTTC,CSVEDLAGGPRGEQYF,TRBJ2-7,TRBD2,NA,TRBV29-1
TGTGCCAGCAGCTTTGCAGGGGGGAAAGCTAACTATGGCTACACCTTC,CASSFAGGKANYGYTF,TRBJ1-2,TRBD1,NA,TRBV5-4
TGTGCCAGCAGCACAGACTACGCGAACACCGGGGAGCTGTTTTTT,CASSTDYANTGELFF,TRBJ2-2,NA,few,TRBV5-6
TGTGCCAGCAGCTGGACAGGGGGCGCGTCAGATACGCAGTATTTT,CASSWTGGASDTQYF,TRBJ2-3,TRBD1,NA,TRBV7-2
TGTGCCAGCAGCTTAGCGGGAGGAACGGTTAGTGAGCAGTTCTTC,CASSLAGGTVSEQFF,TRBJ2-1,NA,few,TRBV7-2
TGTGCCAGCAGCTTGGCCGGCGTTAGTCACAATGAGCAGTTCTTC,CASSLAGVSHNEQFF,TRBJ2-1,NA,NA,TRBV5-6
TGTGCCAGTACCGCTATGGGTCGTCAGCCCCAGCATTTT,CASTAMGRQPQHF,TRBJ1-5,NA,NA,TRBV19
TGTGCCAGCAGGAGACAGTCGAGCTATGGCTACACCTTC,CASRRQSSYGYTF,TRBJ1-2,NA,few,TRBV28
TGTGCCAGCAGTTTTGTAGGACAGGGGAGGAGCTCCTACAATGAGCAGTTCTTC,CASSFVGQGRSSYNEQFF,TRBJ2-1,TRBD1,NA,TRBV7-9